The 16 T cell receptor beta chains presented below share a single source sample, sequenced in a study of T cells in Graves' hyperthyroidism and ophthalmopathy. The CDR3 regions of TCR beta were amplified from RNA transcripts. During a first-round RT-PCR of the TCR CDR3, the HTBI primer set was used. In TCRdb, the multiplex PCR reads were re-called with MiXCR into one record per CDR3 protein. Of under 350,000 distinct CDR3 sequences listed, over 20% are singletons. The source material was blood. These receptors originate from a woman aged 50 to 60 with Graves' hyperthyroidism.

This rearrangement joins TRBV7-9 to TRBJ1-1, with 10 bases identical to TRBD1. CDR1 is SEHNR and CDR2 is FQNEAQ in the germline V gene (reference sequence). The CDR3 is 14 residues long. With V trimmed by 6 bases and J by 5 bases, 6 bases remained unmatched. In nucleotides, the CDR3 is TGTGCCAGCAGTCCTGACAGGGGGCAAACTGAAGCTTTCTTT. It translates to CASSPDRGQTEAFF.

This clonotype occurred a few times. This CDR3 is CASSHRATNYGYTF. The DNA for the CDR3 is TGTGCCAGCAGCCACCGGGCAACTAACTATGGCTACACCTTC. The chain couples TRBV5-8 to TRBJ1-2; D is unresolved. Germline assignment: CDR1 SGHTS and CDR2 YDEGEE. V shed 4 bases and J shed 0 bases, with 10 bases lying between them. The CDR3 sequence is 14 residues long.

This clonotype has just a few counts. The J gene is TRBJ2-2, the V gene TRBV9, with 8 nucleotides matching TRBD2. Per germline, CDR1 SGDLS and CDR2 YYNGEE. The CDR3 extends over 15 amino acids. V shed 4 bases, J shed 2 bases, and the junction held 4 bases outside the gene matches. CDR3 amino acids: CASSQGLVNTGELFF. The CDR3 DNA reads TGTGCCAGCAGCCAGGGACTAGTCAACACCGGGGAGCTGTTTTTT.

This clonotype was picked up many times. The chain recombines TRBV7-8 with TRBJ2-2, with D unresolved. Germline CDR1 is SGHVS and CDR2 is FQNEAQ. CDR3 size: 15 residues. Trimming removed 2 bases at V and 5 bases at J, with 12 bases between. The CDR3 DNA reads as TGTGCCAGCAGCTTAAAGGGCAGGTGGACCGGGGAGCTGTTTTTT. Translation: CASSLKGRWTGELFF.

There are many counts of this clonotype. The J gene is TRBJ1-1, the V gene TRBV5-1, with D uncertain. The CDR3 is 15 amino acids. Trimming took 1 base from V and 2 from J, leaving 12 bases between them. Germline CDR1 is SGHRS and CDR2 is YFSETQ. The CDR3 region has the DNA TGCGCCAGCAGCTTGCTGGGTGGCCAAAACACTGAAGCTTTCTTT. Residues: CASSLLGGQNTEAFF.

V and J are TRBV29-1 and TRBJ2-7; D is undetermined. The CDR3 runs 13 residues. The V end was cut by 0 bases, the J end by 3 bases, with 9 bases between. Germline CDR1 reads SQVTM; CDR2 reads ANQGSEA. CDR3 in DNA: TGCAGCGTTGAAGATGGCCAGCACTACGAGCAGTACTTC. Its protein is CSVEDGQHYEQYF.

The table lists this clonotype with a few counts. V and J are TRBV5-1 and TRBJ1-2, with D possibly TRBD1 on 5 matching bases. V lost 4 bases and J 8 bases, leaving 24 bases between the germline ends. The V gene's germline CDR1 is SGHRS and CDR2 YFSETQ. The CDR3 is 16 residues long. This chain's CDR3 is CASSRTLGLPRGGYTF. The CDR3 DNA follows: TGCGCCAGCAGCCGAACCTTGGGACTCCCCCGCGGAGGCTACACCTTC. Complete variable domain (other parts from reference TRBV5-1 and TRBJ1-2): KAGVTQTPRYLIKTRGQQVTLSCSPISGHRSVSWYQQTPGQGLQFLFEYFSETQRNKGNFPGRFSGRQFSNSRSEMNVSTLELGDSALYLCASSRTLGLPRGGYTFGSGTRLTVV.

This chain joins TRBV7-2 and TRBJ2-1, with TRBD1 as a possible D gene (7 bases). The germline V and J ends were trimmed by 5 bases and 11 bases, with 19 bases remaining between them. Germline CDR1 and CDR2: SGHTA and FQGNSA. This CDR3 comprises 14 residues. DNA of the CDR3: TGTGCCAGCAGCCAAGTGGCAGGGGGAGGCAAGCAGTTCTTC. Translated, it gives CASSQVAGGGKQFF.

The chain carries TRBV5-1 and TRBJ2-5; 7 bases line up with TRBD1. CDR1 is SGHRS and CDR2 is YFSETQ in the germline V gene. The CDR3 runs to 16 residues. The ends lost 0 bases at V and 5 bases at J; junction bases unmatched: 10. The CDR3: CASSLAPGTVGETQYF. CDR3 DNA sequence: TGCGCCAGCAGCTTGGCCCCCGGGACAGTGGGGGAGACCCAGTACTTC.

This clonotype was recorded a few times. The gene calls are TRBV7-9 and TRBJ2-1; 9 nucleotides agree with TRBD2. J was trimmed by 0 bases and V by 4 bases; bases with no gene match: 7. In germline, CDR1 is SEHNR, CDR2 FQNEAQ (reference sequence). CDR3 length: 17 amino acids. CDR3 loop: CASSSRGGVSSYNEQFF. Written as DNA, the CDR3 is TGTGCCAGCAGCTCCCGCGGGGGGGTGAGCTCCTACAATGAGCAGTTCTTC.

The chain joins TRBV7-9 to TRBJ2-1; 8 nucleotides match TRBD2. Germline V gene lookup returns CDR1 SEHNR and CDR2 FQNEAQ (reference sequence). The CDR3 extends over 15 amino acids. Trimming removed 3 bases from V and 5 bases from J; junction bases left unmatched: 6. The CDR3 is CASSFFGGLDNEQFF. DNA of the CDR3: TGTGCCAGCAGCTTTTTTGGGGGACTAGACAATGAGCAGTTCTTC.

This clonotype was found many times. The rearrangement uses TRBV20-1 and TRBJ1-6, with unresolved D. The CDR3 runs to 15 residues. Germline V gene sequence: CDR1 DFQATT, CDR2 SNEGSKA (reference sequence). V gave up 2 bases and J gave up 7 bases, with 15 bases separating them. The CDR3 bases are TGCAGTGCTAGACCCCCGGAGGGCAACAATTCACCCCTCCACTTT. It codes for CSARPPEGNNSPLHF.

This clonotype showed up many times. This sequence joins TRBV20-1 and TRBJ1-2; 9 bases are a match to TRBD1. The CDR3 covers 13 residues. V dropped 6 bases and J dropped 5; count of bases not matched to a gene: 7. Per the germline V gene, CDR1 is DFQATT and CDR2 is SNEGSKA (reference sequence). The CDR3 is CSAPGQGRYGYTF. The CDR3 nucleotides read TGCAGTGCCCCAGGACAGGGGAGATATGGCTACACCTTC.

This clonotype showed up many times. The genes are TRBV5-6 and TRBJ1-1; D unresolved. The CDR3 extends over 12 amino acids. V shed 0 bases and J shed 8 bases, with 8 bases lying between them. From germline, CDR1 is SGHDT and CDR2 YYEEEE. CDR3 amino acids: CASSLGPAEAFF. The CDR3 nucleotides read TGTGCCAGCAGCTTGGGGCCGGCCGAAGCTTTCTTT.

This clonotype was seen repeatedly, ten times or more. The rearrangement uses TRBV9 and TRBJ2-7; TRBD1 aligns across 10 bases. This CDR3 has 14 amino acids. Trimming at V came to 4 bases and at J to 2 bases, leaving 3 bases not matched to a gene. Germline assignment: CDR1 SGDLS and CDR2 YYNGEE. CDR3: CASSPGTGAYEQYF. The CDR3 nucleotides read TGTGCCAGCAGCCCCGGGACAGGGGCCTACGAGCAGTACTTC.

This clonotype was counted between two and nine times. The CDR3 DNA follows: TGCAGCGTTGAAGAGGAGGCGGACAACACTGAAGCTTTCTTT. Its protein is CSVEEEADNTEAFF. This chain links TRBV29-1 with TRBJ1-1; the D is unclear. The CDR3 sequence is 14 residues long. V gave up 0 bases and J gave up 2 bases, with 10 bases separating them. Germline CDR1 SQVTM, CDR2 ANQGSEA.